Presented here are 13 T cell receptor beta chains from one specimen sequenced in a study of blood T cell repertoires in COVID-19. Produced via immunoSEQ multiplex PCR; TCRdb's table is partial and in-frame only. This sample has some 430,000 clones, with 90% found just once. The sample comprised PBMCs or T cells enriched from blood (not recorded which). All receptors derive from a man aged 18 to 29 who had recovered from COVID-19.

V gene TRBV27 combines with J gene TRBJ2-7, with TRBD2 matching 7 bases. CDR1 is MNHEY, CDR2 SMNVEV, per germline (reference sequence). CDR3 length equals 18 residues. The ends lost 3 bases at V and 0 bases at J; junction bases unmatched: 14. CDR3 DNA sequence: TGTGCCAGCAGTTTCCGCCGGACTAGTTTGGGCTTCTCCTACGAGCAGTACTTC. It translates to CASSFRRTSLGFSYEQYF.

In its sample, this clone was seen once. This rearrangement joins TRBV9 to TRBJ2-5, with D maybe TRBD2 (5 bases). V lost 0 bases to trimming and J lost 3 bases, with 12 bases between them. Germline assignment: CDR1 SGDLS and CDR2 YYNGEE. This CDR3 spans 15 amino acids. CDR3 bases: TGTGCCAGCAGCGTAGCTACGGGATTTGAAGAGACCCAGTACTTC. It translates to CASSVATGFEETQYF.

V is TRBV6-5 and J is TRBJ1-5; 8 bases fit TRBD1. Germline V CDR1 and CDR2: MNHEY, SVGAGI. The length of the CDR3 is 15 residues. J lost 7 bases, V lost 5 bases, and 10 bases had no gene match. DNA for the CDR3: TGTGCCAGCAGTAGGACAGGGTCGTGGCGGCAGCCCCAGCATTTT. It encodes CASSRTGSWRQPQHF.

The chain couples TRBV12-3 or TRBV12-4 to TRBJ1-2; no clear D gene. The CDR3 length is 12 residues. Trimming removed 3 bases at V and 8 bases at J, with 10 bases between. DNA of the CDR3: TGTGCCAGCAGTTTCAGCGAGACGGGCTACACCTTC. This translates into CASSFSETGYTF.

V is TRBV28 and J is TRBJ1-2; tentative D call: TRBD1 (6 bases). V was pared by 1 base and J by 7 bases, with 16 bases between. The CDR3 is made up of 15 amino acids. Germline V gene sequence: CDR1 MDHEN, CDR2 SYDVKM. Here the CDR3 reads CASSLYNRDSSGYTF. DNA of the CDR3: TGTGCCAGCAGTTTATACAACAGGGATAGCTCTGGCTACACCTTC.

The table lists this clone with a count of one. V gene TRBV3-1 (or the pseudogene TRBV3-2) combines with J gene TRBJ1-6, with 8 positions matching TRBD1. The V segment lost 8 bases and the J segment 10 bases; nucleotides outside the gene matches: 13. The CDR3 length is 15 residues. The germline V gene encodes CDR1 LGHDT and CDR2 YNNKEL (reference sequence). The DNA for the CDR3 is TGTGCCAGCTCCCGAACCGGGACAGGCGTCTCACCCCTCCACTTT. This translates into CASSRTGTGVSPLHF.

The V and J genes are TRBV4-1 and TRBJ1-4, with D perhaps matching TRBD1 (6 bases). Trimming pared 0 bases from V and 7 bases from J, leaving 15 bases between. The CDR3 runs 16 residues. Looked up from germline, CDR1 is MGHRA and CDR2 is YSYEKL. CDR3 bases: TGCGCCAGCAGCCAAGATACCCAGGGGTGGGGTGAAAAACTGTTTTTT. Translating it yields CASSQDTQGWGEKLFF.

CDR3 DNA: TGTGCCAGCAGTTACCGCCCGATGGGGGGTCCTGGCTACACCTTC. Amino acid sequence: CASSYRPMGGPGYTF. The chain couples TRBV6-5 to TRBJ1-2; a possible D gene is TRBD1 (5 bases). The CDR3 is made up of 15 amino acids. Trimming left V 2 bases short and J 7 bases short, with 17 bases between. CDR1 is MNHEY and CDR2 is SVGAGI in the germline V gene.

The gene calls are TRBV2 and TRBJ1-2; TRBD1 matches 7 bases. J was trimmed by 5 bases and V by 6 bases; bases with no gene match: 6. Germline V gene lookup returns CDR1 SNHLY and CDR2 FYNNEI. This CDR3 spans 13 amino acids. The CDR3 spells CASRRDSSYGYTF. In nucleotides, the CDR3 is TGTGCCAGCAGAAGGGACAGCTCTTATGGCTACACCTTC.

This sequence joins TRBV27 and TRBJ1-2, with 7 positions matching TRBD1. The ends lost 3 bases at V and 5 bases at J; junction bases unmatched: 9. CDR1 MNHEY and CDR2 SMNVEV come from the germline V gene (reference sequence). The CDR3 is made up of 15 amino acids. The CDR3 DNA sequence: TGTGCCAGCAGTTTGGGACAGACTGGGGTTTATGGCTACACCTTC. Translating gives CASSLGQTGVYGYTF.

The CDR3 DNA sequence: TGTGCCAGCAGTGGATGGGACAGCTCCTACGAGCAGTACTTC. Translation: CASSGWDSSYEQYF. The gene calls are TRBV2 and TRBJ2-7, with 7 positions matching TRBD1. Trimming took 4 bases from V and 0 from J; bases not matched to a gene: 3. From germline, CDR1 is SNHLY and CDR2 FYNNEI. The CDR3 loop spans 14 amino acids. The complete variable domain, with remaining parts taken from reference TRBV2 and TRBJ2-7, reads EPEVTQTPSHQVTQMGQEVILRCVPISNHLYFYWYRQILGQKVEFLVSFYNNEISEKSEIFDDQFSVERPDGSNFTLKIRSTKLEDSAMYFCASSGWDSSYEQYFGPGTRLTVT.

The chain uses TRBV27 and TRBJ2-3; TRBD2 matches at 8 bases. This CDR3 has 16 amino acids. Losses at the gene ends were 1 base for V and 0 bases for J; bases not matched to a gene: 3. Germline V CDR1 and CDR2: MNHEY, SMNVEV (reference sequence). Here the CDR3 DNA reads TGTGCCAGCAGTTTATATTCTAGCGGGAGCACAGATACGCAGTATTTT. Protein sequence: CASSLYSSGSTDTQYF.

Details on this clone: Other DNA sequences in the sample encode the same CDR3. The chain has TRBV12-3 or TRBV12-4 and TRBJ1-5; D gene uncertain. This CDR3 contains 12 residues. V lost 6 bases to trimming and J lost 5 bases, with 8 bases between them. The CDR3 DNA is TGTGCCAGCAGCCCCGGTGATCAGCCCCAGCATTTT. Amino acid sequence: CASSPGDQPQHF.